This TCR beta chain is from a study of shared clonotypes between healthy human individuals. Study summary: A couple of female and a few male donors aged 18 to 49 were enrolled.

The CDR3 sequence is 13 residues long. Trimming cost V 3 bases and J 4 bases, with 10 bases left between them. CDR1 MNHEY and CDR2 SVGAGI come from the germline V gene. As to this clone: Its antigen is not identified. The same CDR3 arises from other DNA sequences in this sample as well.

Libraries were prepared by immunoSEQ multiplex PCR; TCRdb keeps only in-frame clonotypes and omits some of them. The data show around 1,900,000 clones, around 93% seen once. Notes on the study in general: Sharing across four donors was highest in naive CD4 (roughly 5%) and lowest in memory CD8 (approximately 0.4%). Relative to their counterparts shared across all four donors, non-shared clonotypes exhibited diminished generation probabilities.

CD45RO negativity and positive selection for CCR7 defined naive CD8 cells, a population that excluded terminally differentiated effector memory CD45RA+ cells. The chain combines TRBV6-5 with TRBJ2-7; no reliable D call. The receptor comes from a man aged 18 to 30 in good health. Some clones in this sample may be carry-over from other donors' samples. Sample: naive CD8+ T cells from PBMCs. The CDR3 coding sequence is TGTGCCAGCAGTTATTCTTGGGCGTACGAGCAGTACTTC. Protein: CASSYSWAYEQYF.